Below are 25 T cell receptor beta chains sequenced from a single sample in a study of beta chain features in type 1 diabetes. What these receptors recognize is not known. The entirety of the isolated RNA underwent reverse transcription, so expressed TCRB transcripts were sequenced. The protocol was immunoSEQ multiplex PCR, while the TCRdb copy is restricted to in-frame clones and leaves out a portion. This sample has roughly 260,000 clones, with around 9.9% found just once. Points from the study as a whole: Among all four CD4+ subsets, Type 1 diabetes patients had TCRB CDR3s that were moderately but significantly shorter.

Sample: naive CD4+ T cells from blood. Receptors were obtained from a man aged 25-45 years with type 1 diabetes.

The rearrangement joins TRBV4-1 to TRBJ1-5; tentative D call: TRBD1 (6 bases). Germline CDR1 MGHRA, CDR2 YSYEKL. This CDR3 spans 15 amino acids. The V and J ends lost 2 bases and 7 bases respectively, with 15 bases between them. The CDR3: CASSQQGLGLQPQHF. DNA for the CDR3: TGCGCCAGCAGCCAACAGGGGTTGGGGCTCCAGCCCCAGCATTTT.

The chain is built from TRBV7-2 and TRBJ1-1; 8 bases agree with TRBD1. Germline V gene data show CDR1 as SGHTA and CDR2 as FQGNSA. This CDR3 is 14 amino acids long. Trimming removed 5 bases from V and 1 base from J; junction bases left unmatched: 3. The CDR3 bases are TGTGCCAGCAGCCGGGACAGGCGGAACACTGAAGCTTTCTTT. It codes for CASSRDRRNTEAFF.

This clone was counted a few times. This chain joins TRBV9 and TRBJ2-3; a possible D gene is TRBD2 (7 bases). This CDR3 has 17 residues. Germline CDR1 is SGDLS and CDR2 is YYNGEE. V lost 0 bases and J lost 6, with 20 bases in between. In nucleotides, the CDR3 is TGTGCCAGCAGCGTAGCTGTAACGGGGGGCCAACTGGATACGCAGTATTTT. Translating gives CASSVAVTGGQLDTQYF.

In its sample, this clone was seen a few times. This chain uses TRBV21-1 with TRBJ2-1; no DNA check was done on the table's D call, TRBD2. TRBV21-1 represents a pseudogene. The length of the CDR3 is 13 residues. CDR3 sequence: CASSKESIDEQFF. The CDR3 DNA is TGTGCCAGCAGCAAAGAAAGCATAGATGAGCAGTTCTTC.

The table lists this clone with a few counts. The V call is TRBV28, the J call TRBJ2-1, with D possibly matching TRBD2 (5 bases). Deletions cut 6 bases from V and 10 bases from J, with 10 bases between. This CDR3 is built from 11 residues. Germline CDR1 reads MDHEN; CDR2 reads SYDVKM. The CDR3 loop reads CASSLTTEQFF. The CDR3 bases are TGTGCCAGCAGCCTGACTACCGAGCAGTTCTTC.

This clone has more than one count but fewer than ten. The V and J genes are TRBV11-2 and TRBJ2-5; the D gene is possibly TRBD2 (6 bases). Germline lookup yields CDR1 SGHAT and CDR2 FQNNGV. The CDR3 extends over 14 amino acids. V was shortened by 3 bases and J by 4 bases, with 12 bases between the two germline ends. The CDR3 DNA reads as TGTGCCAGCAGCTTGGGACTCACCGTAGAGACCCAGTACTTC. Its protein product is CASSLGLTVETQYF.

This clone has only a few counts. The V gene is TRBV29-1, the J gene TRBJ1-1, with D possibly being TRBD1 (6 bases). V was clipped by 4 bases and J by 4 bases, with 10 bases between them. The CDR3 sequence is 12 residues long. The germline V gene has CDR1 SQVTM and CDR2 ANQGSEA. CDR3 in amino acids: CSVAKGGTEAFF. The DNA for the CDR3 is TGCAGCGTTGCGAAAGGGGGCACTGAAGCTTTCTTT.

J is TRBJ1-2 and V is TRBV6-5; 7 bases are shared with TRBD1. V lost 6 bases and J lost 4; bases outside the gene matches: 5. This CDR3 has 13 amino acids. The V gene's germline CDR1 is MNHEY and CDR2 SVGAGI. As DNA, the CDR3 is TGTGCCAGCAGCATAGGGACAGCCTATGGCTACACCTTC. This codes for CASSIGTAYGYTF.

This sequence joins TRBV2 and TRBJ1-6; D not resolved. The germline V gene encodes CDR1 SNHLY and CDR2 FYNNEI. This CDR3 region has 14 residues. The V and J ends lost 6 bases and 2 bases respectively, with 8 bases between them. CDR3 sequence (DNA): TGTGCCAGCAGAGTCAGTACCTATAATTCACCCCTCCACTTT. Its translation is CASRVSTYNSPLHF.

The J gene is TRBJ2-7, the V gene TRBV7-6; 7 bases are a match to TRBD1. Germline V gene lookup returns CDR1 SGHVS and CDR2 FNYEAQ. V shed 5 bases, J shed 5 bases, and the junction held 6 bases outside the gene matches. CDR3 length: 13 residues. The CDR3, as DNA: TGTGCCAGCAGCCAGGGACAGTTAAACGAGCAGTACTTC. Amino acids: CASSQGQLNEQYF.

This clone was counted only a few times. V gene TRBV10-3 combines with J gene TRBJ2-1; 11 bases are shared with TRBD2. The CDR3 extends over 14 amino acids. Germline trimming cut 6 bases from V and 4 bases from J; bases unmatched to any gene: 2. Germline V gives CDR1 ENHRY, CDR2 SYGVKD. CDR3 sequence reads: CAIRGLAEYNEQFF. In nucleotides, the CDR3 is TGTGCCATCAGGGGACTAGCGGAATACAATGAGCAGTTCTTC.

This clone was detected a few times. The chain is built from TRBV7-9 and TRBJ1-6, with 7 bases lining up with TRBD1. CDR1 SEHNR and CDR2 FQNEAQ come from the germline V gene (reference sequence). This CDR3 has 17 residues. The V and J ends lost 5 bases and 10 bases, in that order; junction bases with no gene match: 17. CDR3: CASSPQTGAAIGSPLHF. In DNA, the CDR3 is TGTGCCAGCAGCCCCCAAACAGGGGCCGCCATTGGATCACCCCTCCACTTT. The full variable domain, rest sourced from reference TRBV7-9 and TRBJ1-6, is DTGVSQNPRHKITKRGQNVTFRCDPISEHNRLYWYRQTLGQGPEFLTYFQNEAQLEKSRLLSDRFSAERPKGSFSTLEIQRTEQGDSAMYLCASSPQTGAAIGSPLHFGNGTRLTVT.

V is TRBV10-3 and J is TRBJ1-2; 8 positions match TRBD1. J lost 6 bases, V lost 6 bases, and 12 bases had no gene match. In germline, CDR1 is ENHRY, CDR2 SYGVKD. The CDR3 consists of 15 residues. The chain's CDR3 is CAIRGGQADFDGYTF. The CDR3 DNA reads TGTGCCATCAGGGGGGGACAGGCGGATTTCGATGGCTACACCTTC.

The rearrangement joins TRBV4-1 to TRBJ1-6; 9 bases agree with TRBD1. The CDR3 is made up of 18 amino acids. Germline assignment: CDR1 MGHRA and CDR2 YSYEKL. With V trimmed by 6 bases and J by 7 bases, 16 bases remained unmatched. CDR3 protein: CASRDAQGARGWNSPLHF. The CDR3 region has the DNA TGCGCCAGCAGGGACGCACAGGGGGCCCGGGGTTGGAATTCACCCCTCCACTTT.

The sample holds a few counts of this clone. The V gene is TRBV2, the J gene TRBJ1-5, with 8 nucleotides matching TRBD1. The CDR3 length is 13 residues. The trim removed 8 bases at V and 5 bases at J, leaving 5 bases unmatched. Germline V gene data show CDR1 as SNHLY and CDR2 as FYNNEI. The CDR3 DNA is TGTGCCAGCGGTCTGACAGGGGATCAGCCCCAGCATTTT. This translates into CASGLTGDQPQHF. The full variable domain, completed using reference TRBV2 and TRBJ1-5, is EPEVTQTPSHQVTQMGQEVILRCVPISNHLYFYWYRQILGQKVEFLVSFYNNEISEKSEIFDDQFSVERPDGSNFTLKIRSTKLEDSAMYFCASGLTGDQPQHFGDGTRLSIL.

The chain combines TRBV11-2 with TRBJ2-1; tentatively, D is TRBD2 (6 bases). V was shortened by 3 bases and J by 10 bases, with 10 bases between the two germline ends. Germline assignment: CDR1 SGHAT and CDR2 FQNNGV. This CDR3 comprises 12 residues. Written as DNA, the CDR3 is TGTGCCAGCAGCTTCTTCGCGGGGGAGCAGTTCTTC. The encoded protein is CASSFFAGEQFF. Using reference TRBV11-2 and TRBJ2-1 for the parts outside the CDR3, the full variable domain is EAGVAQSPRYKIIEKRQSVAFWCNPISGHATLYWYQQILGQGPKLLIQFQNNGVVDDSQLPKDRFSAERLKGVDSTLKIQPAKLEDSAVYLCASSFFAGEQFFGPGTRLTVL.

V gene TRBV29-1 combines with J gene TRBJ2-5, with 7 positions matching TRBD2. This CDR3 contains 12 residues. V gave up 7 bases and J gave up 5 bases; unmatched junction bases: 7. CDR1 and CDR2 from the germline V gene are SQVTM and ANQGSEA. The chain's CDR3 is CSGSRGMETQYF. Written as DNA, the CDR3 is TGCAGCGGTTCGCGGGGGATGGAGACCCAGTACTTC.

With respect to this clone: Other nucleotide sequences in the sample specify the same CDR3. The CDR3 loop reads CASSAQGNTEAFF. Written as DNA, the CDR3 is TGTGCCAGCAGCGCCCAGGGGAACACTGAAGCTTTCTTT. The chain has TRBV7-9 and TRBJ1-1; D perhaps matches TRBD1 (5 bases). CDR1 is SEHNR, CDR2 FQNEAQ, per germline (reference sequence). The ends were cut back, 5 bases at V and 1 base at J, with 8 bases in the middle. The length of the CDR3 is 13 residues.

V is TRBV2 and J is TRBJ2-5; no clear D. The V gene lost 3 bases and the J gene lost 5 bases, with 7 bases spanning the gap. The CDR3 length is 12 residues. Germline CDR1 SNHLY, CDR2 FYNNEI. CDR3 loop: CASSEQEETQYF. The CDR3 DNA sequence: TGTGCCAGCAGTGAGCAAGAGGAGACCCAGTACTTC.

DNA for the CDR3: TGTGCCAGCAGCGCCCTAACCTACAATGAGCAGTTCTTC. The encoded protein is CASSALTYNEQFF. The genes are TRBV9 and TRBJ2-1; no firm D call. This CDR3 spans 13 amino acids. V lost 3 bases to trimming and J lost 2 bases, with 6 bases between them. Germline V gene sequence: CDR1 SGDLS, CDR2 YYNGEE. The full variable domain, its missing parts supplied by reference TRBV9 and TRBJ2-1, is DSGVTQTPKHLITATGQRVTLRCSPRSGDLSVYWYQQSLDQGLQFLIQYYNGEERAKGNILERFSAQQFPDLHSELNLSSLELGDSALYFCASSALTYNEQFFGPGTRLTVL.

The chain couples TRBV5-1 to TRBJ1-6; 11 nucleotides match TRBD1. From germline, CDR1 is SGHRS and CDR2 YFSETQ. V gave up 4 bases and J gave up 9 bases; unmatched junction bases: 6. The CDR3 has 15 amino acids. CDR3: CASSRRDRGISPLHF. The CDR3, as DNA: TGCGCCAGCAGCCGCCGGGACAGGGGGATTTCACCCCTCCACTTT.

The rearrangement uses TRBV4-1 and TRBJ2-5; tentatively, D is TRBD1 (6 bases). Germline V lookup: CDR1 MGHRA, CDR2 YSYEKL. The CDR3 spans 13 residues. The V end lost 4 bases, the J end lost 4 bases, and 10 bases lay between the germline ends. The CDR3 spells CASSPAGVETQYF. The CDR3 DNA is TGCGCCAGCAGCCCCGCAGGGGTAGAGACCCAGTACTTC.

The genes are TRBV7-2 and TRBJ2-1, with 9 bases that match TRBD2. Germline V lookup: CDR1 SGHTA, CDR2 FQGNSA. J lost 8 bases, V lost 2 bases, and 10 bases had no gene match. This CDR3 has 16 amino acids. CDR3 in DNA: TGTGCCAGCAGCTTAAGTGGTGCGGGGGGGCCGGATGAGCAGTTCTTC. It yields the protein CASSLSGAGGPDEQFF.

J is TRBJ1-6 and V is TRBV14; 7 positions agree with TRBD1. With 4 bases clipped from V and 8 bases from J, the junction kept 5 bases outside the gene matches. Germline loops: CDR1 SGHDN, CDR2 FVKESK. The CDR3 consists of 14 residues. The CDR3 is CASSLTGDDSPLHF. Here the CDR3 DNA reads TGTGCCAGCAGCCTAACAGGGGATGATTCACCCCTCCACTTT.

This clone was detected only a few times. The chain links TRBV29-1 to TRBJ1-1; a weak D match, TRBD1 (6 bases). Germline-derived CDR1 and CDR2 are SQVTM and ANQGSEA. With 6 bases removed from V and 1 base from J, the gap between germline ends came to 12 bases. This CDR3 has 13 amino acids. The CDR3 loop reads CSVGGLSNTEAFF. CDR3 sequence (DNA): TGCAGCGTAGGGGGTTTGTCGAACACTGAAGCTTTCTTT.